This T cell receptor beta chain originates from a study of shared clonotypes between healthy human individuals. Broader study findings: Memory subsets generally showed lower estimated richness than naive subsets.

The method was immunoSEQ multiplex PCR; TCRdb's version includes in-frame clones alone and lacks a portion of them. The sample has about 320,000 clones; around 90% are singletons. A note on this clone: The target antigen is unknown.

Germline CDR1 reads MDHEN; CDR2 reads SYDVKM. The CDR3 totals 17 residues. V gave up 1 base and J gave up 5 bases; unmatched junction bases: 13. This clonotype was obtained from a man aged 18-30 years in good health. The sequenced material came from memory CD8+ T cells sorted from blood. Subset in this sample: CD45RO+ cells pooled with CCR7-negative TemRA cells. This chain joins TRBV28 and TRBJ2-5, with 7 bases lining up with TRBD1. The CDR3 reads CASSLYSGQEGRETQYF. CDR3 nucleotide sequence: TGTGCCAGCAGTTTATACTCCGGACAGGAAGGTCGGGAGACCCAGTACTTC. Full variable domain (remainder filled in from reference TRBV28 and TRBJ2-5): DVKVTQSSRYLVKRTGEKVFLECVQDMDHENMFWYRQDPGLGLRLIYFSYDVKMKEKGDIPEGYSVSREKKERFSLILESASTNQTSMYLCASSLYSGQEGRETQYFGPGTRLLVL.